One and the same sample provided the 27 T cell receptor beta chains below, sequenced in a study of PD-1 blockade in classical Hodgkin lymphoma. The assay was immunoSEQ multiplex PCR, and TCRdb's table has in-frame clones only and misses some. Here the sample spans about 27,000 clones, more than 80% being singletons. Time point specified: cycle 4 day 1 (C4D1), after less than 7 weeks of nivolumab. All patients relapsed after autologous stem cell transplantation, and brentuximab vedotin exposure varied. Magnetic depletion of unwanted cells isolated CD4+ T cells from thawed PBMCs. Specimen: CD4+ T cells from blood, collected before the fourth cycle of nivolumab. These receptors were taken from a human donor with classical Hodgkin lymphoma.

This chain uses TRBV7-9 with TRBJ2-5; D not resolved. Germline V gene lookup returns CDR1 SEHNR and CDR2 FQNEAQ (reference sequence). This CDR3 has 14 residues. Trimming removed 4 bases from V and 2 bases from J, with 11 bases in between. The CDR3 sequence: CASSWKQRQETQYF. DNA for the CDR3: TGTGCCAGCAGCTGGAAACAGAGACAAGAGACCCAGTACTTC.

The V and J genes are TRBV9 and TRBJ2-5, with 7 nucleotides matching TRBD2. Trimming at V came to 2 bases and at J to 1 base, leaving 2 bases not matched to a gene. CDR1 SGDLS and CDR2 YYNGEE come from the germline V gene. This CDR3 spans 14 amino acids. CDR3 sequence reads: CASSVGLLQETQYF. The CDR3 DNA reads as TGTGCCAGCAGCGTGGGACTACTCCAAGAGACCCAGTACTTC.

V and J are TRBV6-5 and TRBJ1-1; D is uncertain. In germline, CDR1 is MNHEY, CDR2 SVGAGI. Trimming pared 6 bases from V and 0 bases from J, leaving 14 bases between. The CDR3 sequence is 15 residues long. The CDR3 DNA sequence: TGTGCCAGCAGGAAGGCTGGCGCCTTGAACACTGAAGCTTTCTTT. Its translation: CASRKAGALNTEAFF.

Here the CDR3 reads CASSFALNQPQHF. The CDR3 coding sequence is TGCGCCAGCAGCTTTGCCCTCAATCAGCCCCAGCATTTT. V and J are TRBV5-1 and TRBJ1-5; D is unclear. CDR1 is SGHRS, CDR2 YFSETQ, per germline. The CDR3 is 13 amino acids. Trimming shortened V by 2 bases and J by 3 bases, and 6 bases separated the two germline ends.

A word on this clone: One end of the junction is discordant with germline, which a read error may explain. The chain employs TRBV7-7 and TRBJ2-7; D is unresolved. CDR3 length: 13 amino acids. In germline, CDR1 is SSHAT, CDR2 FNYEAQ (reference sequence). This CDR3 reads CASSLDSSYEQYF. CDR3 coding DNA: TGTGCTAGCAGCTTAGATAGCTCCTACGAGCAGTACTTC.

This clone was seen more than once but under ten times. The chain carries TRBV19 and TRBJ1-2, with 7 bases lining up with TRBD1. Germline CDR1 LNHDA, CDR2 SQIVND (reference sequence). Unmatched junction bases numbered 8, after V lost 5 bases and J lost 5 bases. This CDR3 has 14 amino acids. DNA of the CDR3: TGTGCCAGTAGTCGGGGACAGCGGCTATATGGCTACACCTTC. Translating gives CASSRGQRLYGYTF.

This rearrangement joins TRBV7-2 to TRBJ2-5; 10 nucleotides line up with TRBD2. The germline gives CDR1 SGHTA, CDR2 FQGNSA. V shed 4 bases and J 5 bases; nucleotides not matched to a gene: 1. This CDR3 has 13 residues. In DNA, the CDR3 is TGTGCCAGCAGCTCGGGACTAGCGGAGACCCAGTACTTC. This encodes CASSSGLAETQYF.

This clone was observed a handful of times. The chain recombines TRBV30 with TRBJ1-2; tentative D call: TRBD1 (6 bases). CDR1 GTSNPN and CDR2 SVGIG come from the germline V gene (reference sequence). The CDR3 has 13 amino acids. Trimming removed 0 bases from V and 5 bases from J, with 10 bases in between. CDR3 region: CAWSVQRGYGYTF. The DNA of the CDR3 is TGTGCCTGGAGTGTACAAAGGGGGTATGGCTACACCTTC. The whole variable domain, remainder taken from reference TRBV30 and TRBJ1-2, is SQTIHQWPATLVQPVGSPLSLECTVEGTSNPNLYWYRQAAGRGLQLLFYSVGIGQISSEVPQNLSASRPQDRQFILSSKKLLLSDSGFYLCAWSVQRGYGYTFGSGTRLTVV.

The chain employs TRBV30 and TRBJ2-7, with 8 bases aligning to TRBD2. Germline V gene sequence: CDR1 GTSNPN, CDR2 SVGIG (reference sequence). There are 13 residues in the CDR3. Trimming took 8 bases from V and 3 from J; bases not matched to a gene: 9. The CDR3 sequence: CAGDHGGGYEQYF. The CDR3 DNA reads TGTGCCGGGGACCACGGGGGGGGCTACGAGCAGTACTTC.

The chain has TRBV29-1 and TRBJ2-3; TRBD2 agrees at 9 bases. V shed 3 bases and J 1 base; nucleotides not matched to a gene: 5. This CDR3 is 15 amino acids long. CDR1 is SQVTM and CDR2 is ANQGSEA in the germline V gene. The CDR3 protein is CSVEALAGRTDTQYF. The CDR3, as DNA: TGCAGCGTTGAGGCACTAGCGGGCCGCACAGATACGCAGTATTTT.

The J gene is TRBJ2-3, the V gene TRBV7-2; D uncertain. The CDR3 sequence is 19 residues long. The V gene's germline CDR1 is SGHTA and CDR2 FQGNSA. Trimming left V 1 base short and J 1 base short, with 21 bases between. The CDR3 DNA reads as TGTGCCAGCAGCTTAGTGTCGATTTTTCCGCGTCGCCGCACAGATACGCAGTATTTT. The encoded protein is CASSLVSIFPRRRTDTQYF.

The gene calls are TRBV19 and TRBJ1-2, with 8 bases aligning to TRBD1. Germline V CDR1 and CDR2: LNHDA, SQIVND (reference sequence). J gave up 3 bases and V 2 bases, and 11 bases lay outside the gene matches. The CDR3 extends over 17 amino acids. The CDR3: CASSILAGGGVYYGYTF. For the CDR3, the DNA is TGTGCCAGTAGTATACTGGCAGGGGGCGGAGTGTACTATGGCTACACCTTC.

The chain joins TRBV10-3 to TRBJ1-5, with TRBD1 matching 9 bases. The CDR3 contains 15 residues. Germline CDR1 is ENHRY and CDR2 is SYGVKD. Trimming at V came to 3 bases and at J to 3 bases, leaving 3 bases not matched to a gene. The CDR3: CAISEGTGTNQPQHF. The DNA of the CDR3 is TGTGCCATCAGTGAAGGGACAGGGACCAATCAGCCCCAGCATTTT.

The rearrangement joins TRBV18 to TRBJ2-7, with TRBD2 matching over 8 bases. The CDR3 sequence is 15 residues long. The germline CDR1 and CDR2 sequences are KGHSH and LQKENI. J was trimmed by 5 bases and V by 5 bases; bases with no gene match: 11. The CDR3 DNA reads TGTGCCAGCTCATCTACTAGTCTAGCGGGCCACGAGCAGTACTTC. Translated: CASSSTSLAGHEQYF.

The chain is built from TRBV2 and TRBJ2-5, with D hard to call. Trimming cost V 6 bases and J 3 bases, with 5 bases left between them. The CDR3 sequence is 11 residues long. Per germline, CDR1 SNHLY and CDR2 FYNNEI. The DNA of the CDR3 is TGTGCCAGCAGAGTTGAAGAGACCCAGTACTTC. Protein product: CASRVEETQYF.

This clone was detected only a few times. V usage is TRBV29-1 and J usage is TRBJ1-5, with a weak D call TRBD1 (6 bases). V lost 4 bases to trimming and J lost 4 bases, with 14 bases between them. CDR3 length equals 14 residues. CDR1 is SQVTM and CDR2 is ANQGSEA in the germline V gene. The CDR3 DNA is TGCAGCGTTGGTATTGGTACAGGGAATCAGCCCCAGCATTTT. The encoded protein is CSVGIGTGNQPQHF.

The chain combines TRBV15 with TRBJ2-7; 10 bases are a match to TRBD1. This CDR3 comprises 14 residues. Germline CDR1 LNHNV, CDR2 YYDKDF (reference sequence). The ends lost 1 base at V and 3 bases at J; junction bases unmatched: 0. Here the CDR3 DNA reads TGTGCCACCAGCAGAGGGACAGGGGGCTACGAGCAGTACTTC. Amino acids: CATSRGTGGYEQYF. Filled out from reference TRBV15 and TRBJ2-7, the complete variable domain reads DAMVIQNPRYQVTQFGKPVTLSCSQTLNHNVMYWYQQKSSQAPKLLFHYYDKDFNNEADTPDNFQSRRPNTSFCFLDIRSPGLGDTAMYLCATSRGTGGYEQYFGPGTRLTVT.

This clone came up a few times. The CDR3 protein is CASSSQTGDLYEQYF. The DNA of the CDR3 is TGTGCCAGCAGCTCCCAGACAGGGGACCTTTACGAGCAGTACTTC. The rearrangement joins TRBV5-4 to TRBJ2-7; 8 bases map to TRBD1. The CDR3 is 15 residues long. The V segment lost 3 bases and the J segment 4 bases; nucleotides outside the gene matches: 9. CDR1 and CDR2 from the germline V gene are SGHNT and YYREEE (reference sequence).

The rearrangement links TRBV7-6 to TRBJ2-2, with 8 bases matching TRBD1. V was clipped by 2 bases and J by 6 bases; unmatched bases: 8. The CDR3 runs 16 residues. CDR1 is SGHVS, CDR2 FNYEAQ, per germline. The CDR3 region is CASSLIQGAVSGELFF. The CDR3 coding sequence is TGTGCCAGCAGCTTAATTCAGGGGGCAGTATCCGGGGAGCTGTTTTTT.

V is TRBV27 and J is TRBJ1-1; D is unresolved. V was clipped by 11 bases and J by 1 base, with 14 bases between them. The CDR3 sequence is 13 residues long. Germline loops: CDR1 MNHEY, CDR2 SMNVEV (reference sequence). CDR3 nucleotides: TGTGCCCCCCGCGGGCGGAAGAACACTGAAGCTTTCTTT. Translating gives CAPRGRKNTEAFF.

The chain couples TRBV28 to TRBJ1-1; 10 bases line up with TRBD1. V shed 1 base and J 10 bases; nucleotides not matched to a gene: 6. Germline CDR1 and CDR2: MDHEN and SYDVKM. The CDR3 is made up of 14 amino acids. The CDR3 bases are TGTGCCAGCAGTTTATTGAACCGGGACAGGGGAGCTTTCTTT. It is translated as CASSLLNRDRGAFF.

This chain links TRBV21-1 with TRBJ2-5. TRBV21-1 is a recognized pseudogene. The length of the CDR3 is 12 residues. CDR3 amino acids: CASSKRQETQYF. The CDR3 nucleotides read TGTGCCAGCAGCAAAAGACAAGAGACCCAGTACTTC.

This chain connects TRBV28 to TRBJ2-7; D not certain. The V end lost 3 bases, the J end lost 4 bases, and 7 bases lay between the germline ends. CDR1 is MDHEN, CDR2 SYDVKM, per germline. The CDR3 loop spans 12 amino acids. The CDR3 is CASSFTAYEQYF. The CDR3, as DNA: TGTGCCAGCAGTTTCACAGCTTACGAGCAGTACTTC. The variable domain in full, completed from reference TRBV28 and TRBJ2-7, reads DVKVTQSSRYLVKRTGEKVFLECVQDMDHENMFWYRQDPGLGLRLIYFSYDVKMKEKGDIPEGYSVSREKKERFSLILESASTNQTSMYLCASSFTAYEQYFGPGTRLTVT.

This chain links TRBV7-9 with TRBJ1-4, with 9 bases that match TRBD1. In germline, CDR1 is SEHNR, CDR2 FQNEAQ (reference sequence). V lost 4 bases to trimming and J lost 5 bases; unmatched junction nucleotides: 5. The CDR3 consists of 15 residues. CDR3 in amino acids: CASSSDRGTNEKLFF. The CDR3 region has the DNA TGTGCCAGCAGCTCGGACAGGGGAACAAATGAAAAACTGTTTTTT.

The chain joins TRBV6-6 to TRBJ1-1, with D hard to call. The V end was cut by 7 bases, the J end by 1 base, with 10 bases between. This CDR3 comprises 13 residues. Germline V lookup: CDR1 MNHNY, CDR2 SVGAGI (reference sequence). The CDR3 bases are TGTGCCAGCATTCGGACCCAGAACACTGAAGCTTTCTTT. Its translation is CASIRTQNTEAFF.

This clone came up once. The genes are TRBV6-1 and TRBJ2-5, with D possibly TRBD1 on 6 matching bases. Looked up from germline, CDR1 is MNHNS and CDR2 is SASEGT. Trimming took off 4 bases at V and 2 bases at J, with 11 bases between the two ends. The CDR3 contains 14 residues. The CDR3 is CASSGRQAQETQYF. The CDR3 nucleotides are TGTGCCAGCAGTGGGAGACAGGCACAAGAGACCCAGTACTTC.

V and J are TRBV28 and TRBJ2-7, with 8 positions matching TRBD1. From germline, CDR1 is MDHEN and CDR2 SYDVKM. The CDR3 is 14 residues long. V dropped 2 bases and J dropped 5; count of bases not matched to a gene: 5. The CDR3 sequence: CASSLTGGSNEQYF. CDR3 DNA sequence: TGTGCCAGCAGTTTAACAGGGGGATCTAACGAGCAGTACTTC.